This TCR beta chain originates from a study of cytomegalovirus exposure and HLA in healthy donors (TCRdb year 2017). For context, the study as a whole: The 700 or so repertoires of the first cohort and the 95 to 150 validation repertoires were produced on the same platform, according to a later analysis. The study aimed to test whether signatures of past pathogen exposure could be identified by cataloging public T cell receptors. Along with the approximately 700-subject first cohort, a separate validation cohort of roughly 110 different subjects was used. To predict cytomegalovirus infection status, the study brought together high-throughput TCR immunosequencing, statistical association of individual TCRs with disease status, and machine learning. The paper's findings and limits, for the study overall: Across donors, most TCR sequences were observed very rarely, whereas some public TCRs were present in many individuals. It was suggested by the authors that the approach could potentially be generalized to other disease states and immunological phenotypes. Cytomegalovirus status was reported to be diagnosed by the classifier with high specificity and sensitivity in both the original and validation cohorts. In the study, 150 to 200 TCR beta chains were listed as associated with cytomegalovirus. A later analysis had no HLA typing for the validation cohort, so co-occurrence there was scored across all 110 or so repertoires. In vitro tests confirmed that a few of the cytomegalovirus-associated TCR beta chains recognize cytomegalovirus antigens. Of the cluster scores, 85% to 95% were above 0 in a later analysis, which found that TCRs clustered in the first cohort also tended to co-occur in the approximately 120 validation repertoires.

The donors were included in the validation cohort of 100 to 150 subjects, a group kept apart from the roughly 700-subject first cohort. As concerns this clone: Its binding antigen is unknown. Per-base quality was not reported, and no clone a single base away is much larger than it.

Taken from cysteine to phenylalanine, the CDR3 has 12 residues. The CDR3 DNA has 36 bases and is translated from base 1. Based on the germline V gene (reference sequence), the CDR1 and CDR2 sequences are SEHNR and FQNEAQ. V is pared back by 2 bases and J by 5 bases, with 7 bases lying between the germline termini. Libraries came from the immunoSEQ multiplex PCR assay. Regarding the original processing steps: A statistical classification framework was built to diagnose cytomegalovirus status from the catalog of TCR beta chain sequences. TCRdb carries this immuneACCESS record with in-frame sequences only. Its versions omit some clonotypes, under half of them owing to an unresolved V gene in the studies checked, with the rest unexplained. That table supplies the V and J calls and clone size; D and trimming were determined from the DNA. The sample profile shows roughly 57,000 clones; 93% of them were found once. The ten most abundant clones make up roughly 1.7% of the sample.

The rearranged segments are TRBV7-9 and TRBJ2-7; TRBD2 could be the D gene, as 5 bases match. Sequences were obtained from PBMCs. This TCR was recovered from a woman younger than 30 in good health and CMV-seropositive. The CDR3 protein sequence reads: CASSLIGDEQYF. The sequenced DNA: TGTGCCAGCAGCTTAATCGGGGACGAGCAGTACTTC.